A selection of T cell receptor beta chains follows, all from one sample in a study of control samples from healthy donors and cancer patients. Data came from immunoSEQ multiplex PCR; TCRdb stores just in-frame clones and leaves some out. In the table there are tens of thousands of clones, 90% to 95% of which are singletons. Sequenced: blood. Every receptor here comes from a young man in good health. CDR3s include the opening cysteine and the closing phenylalanine or tryptophan. A D gene is named only where the DNA matches it firmly.

cdr3_nt cdr3_aa v_call d_call j_call
TGTGCCAGCAGTCCTGCCCCTAGGACCGGGGAGCTGTTTTTT CASSPAPRTGELFF TRBV5-6 . TRBJ2-2
TGTGCCAGCAGTTTCGGACAGAACACTGAAGCTTTCTTT CASSFGQNTEAFF TRBV28 . TRBJ1-1
TGTGCCTGGAGTACCTTCCCGGGACAGTCCATGACTGAAGCTTTCTTT CAWSTFPGQSMTEAFF TRBV30 TRBD1 TRBJ1-1
TGTGCCAGCAGCCGGGGGGGGGAGGCCACAGATACGCAGTATTTT CASSRGGEATDTQYF TRBV5-4 TRBD2 TRBJ2-3
TGTGCCAGCAGCCAAGGAGAACAGGGAGCCTATGGCTACACCTTC CASSQGEQGAYGYTF TRBV3-1/TRBV3-2 . TRBJ1-2
TGCGCCAGCAGCCCGGGACTAGCGGGAGGCCAAGAGACCCAGTACTTC CASSPGLAGGQETQYF TRBV5-1 TRBD2 TRBJ2-5
TGTGCCAGCAGTGCCACCTTAAGGGCAAACGAGCAGTACTTC CASSATLRANEQYF TRBV28 . TRBJ2-7
TGCGCCAGCAGTCAATCGGGACAGGGTAATTTTCTGGTAACTAATGAAAAACTGTTTTTT CASSQSGQGNFLVTNEKLFF TRBV23-1 TRBD1 TRBJ1-4
TGCGCCAGCAGCTTGGACAGGGGGAACACTGAAGCTTTCTTT CASSLDRGNTEAFF TRBV5-1 TRBD1 TRBJ1-1
TGTGCCAGCGGGGGTACAGGGGAAAAACTGTTTTTT CASGGTGEKLFF TRBV2 . TRBJ1-4
TGTGCCAGCAGCTTAACCCGGGGAAACGGCCCCTACAATGAGCAGTTCTTC CASSLTRGNGPYNEQFF TRBV7-3 . TRBJ2-1
TGTGCCAGCAGCCCCGGAACTAACAATGAGCAGTTCTTC CASSPGTNNEQFF TRBV7-2 . TRBJ2-1
TGTGCCACCAGCAGAGATTACGGGAACGATGAGCAGTTCTTC CATSRDYGNDEQFF TRBV15 . TRBJ2-1
TGTGCCAGCAGCTTCCAGCTAGCGGGAACGGGGGAGCAGTACTTC CASSFQLAGTGEQYF TRBV7-9 TRBD2 TRBJ2-7
TGTGCCAGCAGCTTAGGTGAAGCGGGAGTCCAAGAGACCCAGTACTTC CASSLGEAGVQETQYF TRBV7-9 TRBD2 TRBJ2-5
TGTGCCAGCAGTGAAGTGGCTGGTAAGCCAGATACGCAGTATTTT CASSEVAGKPDTQYF TRBV6-1 . TRBJ2-3
TGTGCCAGCAGCATAGACAGGGGGCGCACAGATACGCAGTATTTT CASSIDRGRTDTQYF TRBV7-8 TRBD1 TRBJ2-3
TGTGCCTGGAGTGTAGGGCTAGCGGGAGGAAATGAGCAGTTCTTC CAWSVGLAGGNEQFF TRBV30 TRBD2 TRBJ2-1
TGTGCCAGCTCACCATGGAGCGGGGGGATGAACACCGGGGAGCTGTTTTTT CASSPWSGGMNTGELFF TRBV18 TRBD2 TRBJ2-2
TGTGCCAGCAGCCTGACCTTCGAGGGGACCCAGTACTTC CASSLTFEGTQYF TRBV6-5 . TRBJ2-5
TGTGCCAGCAGCTTAGATGGTTGGGGCGACCCAACCTACGAGCAGTACTTC CASSLDGWGDPTYEQYF TRBV11-2 . TRBJ2-7
TGTGCCAGCAGAGAAGGACTAGCGGGAGGCTACGAGCAGTACTTC CASREGLAGGYEQYF TRBV2 TRBD2 TRBJ2-7
TGTGCCAGCAGTGCCGGGACAGGGTTCTATGGCTACACCTTC CASSAGTGFYGYTF TRBV2 TRBD1 TRBJ1-2
TGTGCCAGCAGTCCCGGGCCCGGCTATGAGCAGTTCTTC CASSPGPGYEQFF TRBV12-3/TRBV12-4 . TRBJ2-1
TGTGCCAGCACTAAGAGAGGGGAATGGTCTGAAAAACTGTTTTTT CASTKRGEWSEKLFF TRBV5-6 . TRBJ1-4
TGTGCCAGCAGCCCCGGGACTAGCGAGACCCAGTACTTC CASSPGTSETQYF TRBV7-9 TRBD2 TRBJ2-5
TGCGCCAGCCGGGACAGTGCGAACACCGGGGAGCTGTTTTTT CASRDSANTGELFF TRBV5-1 TRBD1 TRBJ2-2
TGTGCTAGTGGTCCCGGCCCGGTGGGCGAGCAGTACTTC CASGPGPVGEQYF TRBV12-5 . TRBJ2-7
TGTGCCAGTAGTTACACCGGGGGGCGCGTTGGGGCCAACGTCCTGACTTTC CASSYTGGRVGANVLTF TRBV19 . TRBJ2-6